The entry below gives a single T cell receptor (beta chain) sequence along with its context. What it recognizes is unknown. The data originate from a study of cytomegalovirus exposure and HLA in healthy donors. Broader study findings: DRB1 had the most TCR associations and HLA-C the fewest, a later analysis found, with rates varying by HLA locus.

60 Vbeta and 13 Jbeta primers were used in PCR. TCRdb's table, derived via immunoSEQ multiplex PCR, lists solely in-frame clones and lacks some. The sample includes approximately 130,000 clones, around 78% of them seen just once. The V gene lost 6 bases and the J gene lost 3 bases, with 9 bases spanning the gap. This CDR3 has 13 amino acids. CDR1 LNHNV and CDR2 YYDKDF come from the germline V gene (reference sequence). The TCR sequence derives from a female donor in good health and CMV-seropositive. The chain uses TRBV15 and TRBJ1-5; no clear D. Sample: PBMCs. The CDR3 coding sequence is TGTGCCACCAGTTACAGTTACAATCAGCCCCAGCATTTT. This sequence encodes CATSYSYNQPQHF.